This T cell receptor beta chain was captured in a study of cytomegalovirus exposure and HLA in healthy donors. Concerning this clone itself: The antigen remains unidentified.

Study-level results: TCR beta sequences reportedly predicted the HLA-A and HLA-B alleles of most subjects accurately.

With 60 Vbeta and 13 Jbeta primers, the PCR was carried out. In the source study's methods: In a later analysis, tens of millions of unique TCR beta chains included roughly 11 million shared by two or more donors. Clones were sequenced by immunoSEQ multiplex PCR, and TCRdb holds only the in-frame ones, with some missing. The DNA was the basis for D and trimming; V, J and clone size are from that table. The sample consists of 200,000 or so clones, around 81% of them appearing once. Sequencing was done on a sample of PBMCs. The TCR comes from a woman aged 18-29 years in good health and CMV-seropositive.

The CDR3 here is CASSTGTVNQPQHF. Written as DNA, the CDR3 is TGTGCCAGCAGCACCGGGACAGTCAATCAGCCCCAGCATTTT. This chain connects TRBV28 to TRBJ1-5; 7 bases align to TRBD1. This CDR3 spans 14 amino acids. The V gene's germline CDR1 is MDHEN and CDR2 SYDVKM. J gave up 3 bases and V 6 bases, and 5 bases lay outside the gene matches.